What follows are 30 T cell receptor beta chains derived from one specimen sequenced in a study of post-analysis software for immune sequencing data (dated by TCRdb to about 2015). Library construction relied on PCR. Instrument on record: Illumina HiSeq 2500. Unique molecular identifiers were incorporated into TCR beta cDNA libraries to reduce PCR and sequencing biases. Using fastp trimming at Q25 and MiXCR clonotype assembly, TCRdb reanalyzed the public sequencing data and kept in-frame beta chains. All rows with the same CDR3 protein become a single entry with the most common DNA and genes. Counted in this sample were around 710,000 distinct CDR3 sequences; 40% to 55% of them appeared once. Of the sample, 4.9% falls within the top ten clones. Study-wide conclusions, independent of this receptor: Roughly 5 TRBV segments, including TRBV5-6, TRBV5-1 and TRBV20-1, were significantly more frequent in patients than controls.

These receptors have no known antigen. Sequencing was carried out using blood. The receptors originated from a girl aged 5-17 years with multiple sclerosis.

The chain couples TRBV20-1 to TRBJ1-2; 8 bases are a match to TRBD1. CDR1 is DFQATT, CDR2 SNEGSKA, per germline (reference sequence). J gave up 4 bases and V 1 base, and 8 bases lay outside the gene matches. The CDR3 runs 15 residues. CDR3 residues: CSARGVTGDFYGYTF. In nucleotides, the CDR3 is TGCAGTGCTAGAGGGGTGACAGGGGACTTCTATGGCTACACCTTC.

The CDR3 loop reads CASRGGHGTDEQFF. In DNA, the CDR3 is TGTGCCAGCAGGGGGGGGCATGGTACGGATGAGCAGTTCTTC. The chain employs TRBV12-3 or TRBV12-4 and TRBJ2-1, with TRBD2 as a possible D gene (7 bases). The V and J ends lost 6 bases and 8 bases respectively, with 17 bases between them. The CDR3 length is 14 residues.

This chain links TRBV28 with TRBJ2-1; TRBD1 matches 8 bases. From germline, CDR1 is MDHEN and CDR2 SYDVKM. The CDR3 sequence is 15 residues long. The V gene end was trimmed by 6 bases and the J gene end by 2 bases; junction bases not matched to a gene: 6. Written as DNA, the CDR3 is TGTGCCAGCAGCACCGGACAGGGACCCTACAATGAGCAGTTCTTC. It codes for CASSTGQGPYNEQFF.

The rearrangement joins TRBV12-3 or TRBV12-4 to TRBJ1-1; D is unresolved. V lost 5 bases and J 4 bases, leaving 5 bases between the germline ends. The length of the CDR3 is 11 residues. The CDR3 DNA sequence: TGTGCCAGCAGTCCCAGCACTGAAGCTTTCTTT. As protein: CASSPSTEAFF.

The CDR3 is CASSPGDRAYEQYF. CDR3 sequence (DNA): TGTGCCAGCAGTCCTGGGGACAGGGCGTACGAGCAGTACTTC. This chain links TRBV12-3 or TRBV12-4 with TRBJ2-5; TRBD1 matches at 9 bases. The DNA matches TRBJ2-7 better at its end, which makes the J call doubtful. The CDR3 has 14 amino acids.

The V and J genes are TRBV20-1 and TRBJ2-7; D possibly uses TRBD1 or TRBD2 (6 bases each). This CDR3 is 15 amino acids long. V lost 3 bases, J lost 0 bases, and 15 bases lay in between. Germline CDR1 DFQATT, CDR2 SNEGSKA (reference sequence). The CDR3 nucleotides read TGCAGTGCTAGCGGCTCCGGGGGCTCCTCCTACGAGCAGTACTTC. Protein sequence: CSASGSGGSSYEQYF.

This clonotype was observed a few times. This rearrangement joins TRBV7-2 to TRBJ2-7; D uncertain. CDR3 length: 14 residues. The V end was cut by 2 bases, the J end by 2 bases, with 10 bases between. CDR1 is SGHTA and CDR2 is FQGNSA in the germline V gene. The CDR3 spells CASSLFAETYEQYF. CDR3 nucleotides: TGTGCCAGCAGCTTATTTGCGGAGACCTACGAGCAGTACTTC. The variable domain in full, with the rest retrieved from reference TRBV7-2 and TRBJ2-7, is GAGVSQSPSNKVTEKGKDVELRCDPISGHTALYWYRQSLGQGLEFLIYFQGNSAPDKSGLPSDRFSAERTGGSVSTLTIQRTQQEDSAVYLCASSLFAETYEQYFGPGTRLTVT.

V is TRBV20-1 and J is TRBJ2-7; D remains ambiguous. V dropped 0 bases and J dropped 6 bases, with 9 bases sitting between them. The CDR3 is made up of 12 amino acids. Germline V gives CDR1 DFQATT, CDR2 SNEGSKA (reference sequence). CDR3 residues: CSARDLVGEQYF. The CDR3 coding sequence is TGCAGTGCTAGAGATTTAGTAGGCGAGCAGTACTTC.

This clonotype was recorded only once. This chain links TRBV12-5 with TRBJ1-1, with D uncertain. The CDR3 consists of 16 residues. CDR1 LGHNT and CDR2 FRNRAP come from the germline V gene. V lost 4 bases and J lost 4, with 19 bases in between. Here the CDR3 DNA reads TGTGCTAGTGGTTACTCTGAGTCCGGGAGCCTCACTGAAGCTTTCTTT. Protein product: CASGYSESGSLTEAFF.

This sequence joins TRBV7-3 and TRBJ2-1; 10 nucleotides line up with TRBD2. There are 16 residues in the CDR3. J was trimmed by 3 bases and V by 6 bases; bases with no gene match: 8. Per germline, CDR1 SGHTA and CDR2 FQGTGA. The CDR3 DNA reads TGTGCCAGCAGTCCTCGGACTAGCGGAGTCTACAATGAGCAGTTCTTC. This sequence encodes CASSPRTSGVYNEQFF.

In this sample, this clonotype turned up a few times. V usage is TRBV27 and J usage is TRBJ2-5; the D call may be TRBD1 or TRBD2 (5 bases each). The length of the CDR3 is 17 residues. Looked up from germline, CDR1 is MNHEY and CDR2 is SMNVEV (reference sequence). The V and J ends lost 11 bases and 5 bases respectively, with 30 bases between them. The CDR3 DNA follows: TGTGCCCGCGAACGGGGACCGTCCAGGGTTAAACAGGAGACCCAGTACTTC. It translates to CARERGPSRVKQETQYF.

The chain recombines TRBV6-5 with TRBJ2-2, with D uncertain. Looked up from germline, CDR1 is MNHEY and CDR2 is SVGAGI. CDR3 length: 14 amino acids. V was pared by 8 bases and J by 2 bases, with 12 bases between. CDR3 residues: CASRRGPNTGELFF. The CDR3 DNA follows: TGTGCCAGCCGTAGAGGACCTAACACCGGGGAGCTGTTTTTT.

This clonotype has a handful of counts. The genes are TRBV7-9 and TRBJ2-7, with 10 positions matching TRBD1. The J call may be incorrect, as the DNA end agrees better with TRBJ2-5. The CDR3 is 15 amino acids. Germline values: CDR1 SEHNR, CDR2 FQNEAQ (reference sequence). CDR3: CASTLSTGGFETQYF. The CDR3 DNA follows: TGTGCCAGCACCCTATCGACAGGGGGCTTTGAGACCCAGTACTTC.

The chain carries TRBV24-1 and TRBJ2-1; TRBD2 is a possible D gene (7 bases). V was cut by 3 bases and J by 7 bases, with 12 bases left in between. The CDR3 is made up of 14 amino acids. Per germline, CDR1 KGHDR and CDR2 SFDVKD. The CDR3: CATSDPGGGNEQFF. The CDR3 DNA is TGTGCCACCAGTGATCCGGGGGGCGGGAATGAGCAGTTCTTC.

The chain is built from TRBV7-2 and TRBJ2-3; maybe TRBD2 (5 bases). This CDR3 is 16 amino acids long. V shed 1 base and J shed 0 bases, with 11 bases lying between them. In germline, CDR1 is SGHTA, CDR2 FQGNSA. The CDR3 reads CASSLDAGPSTDTQYF. The CDR3 DNA reads TGTGCCAGCAGCTTAGACGCGGGCCCTAGCACAGATACGCAGTATTTT.

This clonotype has a single count. V is TRBV5-1 and J is TRBJ1-2; 7 bases agree with TRBD1. This CDR3 contains 14 residues. The germline CDR1 and CDR2 sequences are SGHRS and YFSETQ. J lost 8 bases, V lost 0 bases, and 7 bases had no gene match. The CDR3 DNA is TGCGCCAGCAGCTTGGTACAGGGGAACGACGGCTACACCTTC. This encodes CASSLVQGNDGYTF.

The V call is TRBV7-8, the J call TRBJ2-1, with 7 bases aligning to TRBD2. The germline V gene encodes CDR1 SGHVS and CDR2 FQNEAQ. CDR3 length: 15 amino acids. Trimming cost V 8 bases and J 3 bases; bases outside gene matches: 10. CDR3 in amino acids: CASSELAAFYNEQFF. CDR3 in DNA: TGTGCCAGCTCCGAGCTAGCGGCCTTCTACAATGAGCAGTTCTTC. Looking up the rest from reference TRBV7-8 and TRBJ2-1 gives the full variable domain: GAGVSQSPRYKVAKRGQDVALRCDPISGHVSLFWYQQALGQGPEFLTYFQNEAQLDKSGLPSDRFFAERPEGSVSTLKIQRTQQEDSAVYLCASSELAAFYNEQFFGPGTRLTVL.

There are a few counts of this clonotype. This chain uses TRBV6-5 with TRBJ1-2, with 8 bases aligning to TRBD1. The CDR3 loop spans 13 amino acids. Germline V CDR1 and CDR2: MNHEY, SVGAGI. Trimming cost V 6 bases and J 4 bases; bases outside gene matches: 4. CDR3 loop: CASRTGATYGYTF. The CDR3 nucleotides read TGTGCCAGCAGGACAGGGGCTACCTATGGCTACACCTTC.

The V gene is TRBV7-2, the J gene TRBJ2-7, with D unresolved. V gave up 6 bases and J gave up 1 base, with 13 bases separating them. CDR3 length equals 14 residues. Germline loops: CDR1 SGHTA, CDR2 FQGNSA. In nucleotides, the CDR3 is TGTGCCAGCAGTTCCGGGCCCTATTCCTACGAGCAGTACTTC. This translates into CASSSGPYSYEQYF. Combining the CDR3 with reference TRBV7-2 and TRBJ2-7 gives the whole variable domain GAGVSQSPSNKVTEKGKDVELRCDPISGHTALYWYRQSLGQGLEFLIYFQGNSAPDKSGLPSDRFSAERTGGSVSTLTIQRTQQEDSAVYLCASSSGPYSYEQYFGPGTRLTVT.

The rearrangement joins TRBV20-1 to TRBJ2-1, with TRBD1 identical over 7 bases. The end of the DNA is better explained by TRBJ2-7, so the J call may be wrong. Germline values: CDR1 DFQATT, CDR2 SNEGSKA (reference sequence). This CDR3 has 15 residues. CDR3 protein: CSARDTGTDYNEQYF. Here the CDR3 DNA reads TGCAGTGCTAGAGACACCGGGACAGACTACAATGAGCAGTACTTC.

V gene TRBV4-2 combines with J gene TRBJ2-5, with a possible D match to TRBD1 (6 bases). The J call could be wrong; TRBJ2-7 is a better fit for the DNA end. Germline loops: CDR1 LGHNA, CDR2 YNFKEQ. The CDR3 runs 14 residues. The CDR3 sequence is CASSPLQGSYEQYF. As DNA, the CDR3 is TGTGCCAGCAGCCCACTACAGGGATCCTACGAGCAGTACTTC.

The chain combines TRBV12-3 or TRBV12-4 with TRBJ1-2; possible D gene TRBD1, 6 bases. The CDR3 sequence is 14 residues long. V was trimmed by 6 bases and J by 7 bases, leaving 18 bases between them. Here the CDR3 reads CASSLGARAAGYTF. The CDR3 bases are TGTGCCAGCAGCTTGGGGGCCCGGGCTGCTGGCTACACCTTC.

The rearrangement links TRBV20-1 to TRBJ2-1, with TRBD1 as a possible D gene (5 bases). The CDR3 contains 13 residues. The germline CDR1 and CDR2 sequences are DFQATT and SNEGSKA (reference sequence). Deletions cut 1 base from V and 1 base from J, with 5 bases between. The CDR3 protein is CSARGQSYNEQFF. The CDR3 nucleotides read TGCAGTGCTAGAGGACAGTCCTACAATGAGCAGTTCTTC.

The rearrangement uses TRBV10-3 and TRBJ2-7, with D possibly TRBD1 on 5 matching bases. The CDR3 contains 13 residues. Trimming cost V 6 bases and J 5 bases, with 14 bases left between them. Germline assignment: CDR1 ENHRY and CDR2 SYGVKD. CDR3 loop: CAISATTTDEQYF. CDR3 DNA: TGTGCCATCAGCGCTACTACGACAGACGAGCAGTACTTC.

This clonotype came up a few times. The chain combines TRBV10-3 with TRBJ2-1; 7 nucleotides agree with TRBD1. Germline CDR1 is ENHRY and CDR2 is SYGVKD. After removal of 7 bases from V and 0 bases from J, the junction contained 9 bases not matched to a gene. CDR3 length equals 16 residues. CDR3 in DNA: TGTGCCATCACCGACAGGGATGGGAGCTCCTACAATGAGCAGTTCTTC. As protein: CAITDRDGSSYNEQFF.

This clonotype has more than one count but fewer than ten. This chain uses TRBV4-2 with TRBJ1-4, with 9 bases lining up with TRBD1. There are 16 residues in the CDR3. The trim removed 0 bases at V and 3 bases at J, leaving 2 bases unmatched. The V gene's germline CDR1 is LGHNA and CDR2 YNFKEQ. The CDR3 region is CASSQETGGANEKLFF. CDR3 DNA: TGTGCCAGCAGCCAAGAGACAGGGGGGGCTAATGAAAAACTGTTTTTT.

This clonotype was picked up a small number of times. V is TRBV29-1 and J is TRBJ2-7; TRBD1 might be the D (6 bases). V was cut by 6 bases and J by 4 bases, with 13 bases left in between. This CDR3 spans 12 amino acids. Germline assignment: CDR1 SQVTM and CDR2 ANQGSEA. This CDR3 reads CSVGSGAYEQYF. The CDR3 DNA follows: TGCAGCGTAGGTTCAGGGGCTTACGAGCAGTACTTC.

This clonotype appeared a few times. The CDR3 DNA reads as TGTGCCACCAGCGAAGGCCGCAGTCGCTCCTACAATGAGCAGTTCTTC. Its protein product is CATSEGRSRSYNEQFF. The chain joins TRBV15 to TRBJ2-1; no definite D call. Deletions cut 5 bases from V and 0 bases from J, with 14 bases between. This CDR3 contains 16 residues. Germline V CDR1 and CDR2: LNHNV, YYDKDF (reference sequence).

This clonotype was detected once. This chain's CDR3 is CASSLALRGYEQYF. DNA for the CDR3: TGTGCCAGCAGCTTAGCTTTACGCGGCTACGAGCAGTACTTC. J is TRBJ2-5 and V is TRBV7-8; D gene ambiguous. The J call may be mistaken, given a closer DNA end match to TRBJ2-7. Germline assignment: CDR1 SGHVS and CDR2 FQNEAQ. This CDR3 is 14 amino acids long.

This clonotype is large (0.1 to 1%) by share. A much larger clone sits a single nucleotide away, making a read error possible. The genes are TRBV7-8 and TRBJ2-7; 8 bases line up with TRBD1. Per the germline V gene, CDR1 is SGHVS and CDR2 is FQNEAQ. The CDR3 extends over 15 amino acids. V shed 5 bases and J 6 bases; nucleotides not matched to a gene: 12. The CDR3 region has the DNA TGTGCCAGCAGCCTACAGGGGGGTGCGGGGAGCGAGCAGTACTTC. This encodes CASSLQGGAGSEQYF.